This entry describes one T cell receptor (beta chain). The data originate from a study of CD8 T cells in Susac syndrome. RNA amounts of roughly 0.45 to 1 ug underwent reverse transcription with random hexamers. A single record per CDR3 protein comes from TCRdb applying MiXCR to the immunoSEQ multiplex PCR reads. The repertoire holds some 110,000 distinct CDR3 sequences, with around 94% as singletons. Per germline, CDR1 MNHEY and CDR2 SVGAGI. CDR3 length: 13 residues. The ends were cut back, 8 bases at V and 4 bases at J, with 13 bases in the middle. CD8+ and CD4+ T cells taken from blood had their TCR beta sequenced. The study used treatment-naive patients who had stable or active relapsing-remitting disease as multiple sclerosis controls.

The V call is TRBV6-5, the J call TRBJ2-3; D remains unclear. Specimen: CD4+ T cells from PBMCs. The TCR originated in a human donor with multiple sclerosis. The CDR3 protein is CASQPSLADTQYF. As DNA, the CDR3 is TGTGCCAGCCAACCCAGCCTAGCAGATACGCAGTATTTT.